This T cell receptor beta chain was identified in a study of T cell responses to AZD1222 COVID-19 vaccine. Here immunoSEQ multiplex PCR was the method, and the copy in TCRdb shows in-frame clones only, minus some. Of about 93,000 clones listed, approximately 89% are singletons. V lost 4 bases to trimming and J lost 2 bases; unmatched junction nucleotides: 3. The CDR3 is made up of 14 amino acids. Germline values: CDR1 SGHRS, CDR2 YFSETQ. About this clone: Antigen: not known.

Study outcomes and limitations: Recipients of AZD1222 seropositive at baseline numbered only 6 or 7. Across spike, vaccine-associated CD4 TCRs were found, dominant at 160-218 and 743-854. Epitopes outside B.1.351 and B.1.1.7 mutated regions reportedly drew nearly half of spike TCRs. It was only after the peak T cell response that any repertoires were sampled.

Sequences were derived from peripheral blood, sampled on day 0 of MenACWY control vaccination. The chain is built from TRBV5-1 and TRBJ2-5, with 9 bases that match TRBD1. This TCR was recovered from an adult in good health. CDR3 sequence (DNA): TGCGCCAGCAGCCGACAGGGGGAGCAAGAGACCCAGTACTTC. It translates to CASSRQGEQETQYF.